This T cell receptor beta chain was sequenced during a study of blood T cells in healthy people across ages (dated by TCRdb to about 2015). General notes on the study: In model experiments, template switching captured roughly one uniquely barcoded TCR beta cDNA molecule for every two T cells. Using deep sequencing normalized with unique cDNA molecular identifiers, the study measured how TCR beta repertoire diversity changes with age. The donors were split into four age groups: young (average around 16 years), middle-aged (39), aged (over 55) and long-lived (over 80). To avoid experimental bias, donors of different ages were spread randomly across the sequencing lanes. Using the same blood draw, the study looked at two additional independent replicas of 1 million unique cDNA reads for two donors, one aged 18 to 30 and the other aged 80 or older.

Receptor libraries were prepared by 5' RACE. The reads were generated on an Illumina HiSeq 2500. A second 7 to 11 cycle PCR used a sample-barcoded 5' primer and a J-beta primer mix. Each TCR beta cDNA molecule received a unique molecular identifier from a template-switch 5' adaptor carrying 12 random nucleotides. At least 3 million CDR3-containing paired-end reads were obtained from each sample. First-strand cDNA synthesis was performed from all RNA using the Mint cDNA synthesis kit, with priming by a TRBC-specific oligonucleotide. Following uracil-DNA glycosylase treatment, all cDNA underwent a first 18-cycle PCR with the universal primers M1SS and BC2_uni_R. The authors processed their data as follows. Normalization of each sample was performed by random selection of 1 million high-quality reads, each carrying a distinct molecular identifier. Instead of being binned into consensus sequences, reads with shared molecular identifiers were discarded. MiTCR, set to a Q25 quality threshold and the strictest error-elimination algorithm, was used for CDR3 identification, clonotype clustering and error correction. A nonparametric unseen species model with Euler transformation was used to estimate a lower bound on total TCR beta diversity. TCRdb reworked the public reads: Q25 trimming with fastp, MiXCR clone assembly, productive beta chains retained. When rows share a CDR3 protein, they turn into one entry using the most common DNA and genes. The V and J calls were determined by TCRdb, not by the authors. The sample yields approximately 800,000 distinct CDR3 sequences; approximately 53% were counted once. The ten largest account for more than 25% of the sample.

Findings and caveats that apply to the study as a whole: Because profiling used bulk unsorted PBMCs, naive and antigen-experienced compartments could not be compared conclusively. Compared with the aged group, the long-lived group had more naive CD4+ T cells, fewer expanded clones and increased TCR diversity, suggesting age selection. Estimates of total diversity based on one million sequenced T cells were regarded as lower bounds and as underestimates. A strong correlation was found between observed TCR beta diversity and the percentage of naive T cells measured by flow cytometry. As age increased, observed TCR beta diversity per million T cells dropped in a roughly linear way, and a significant reduction was already evident by age 40. Donor CMV infection status was unknown, potentially confounding age-related changes in expanded clonotypes.

Including cysteine and phenylalanine, the CDR3 has 14 amino acids. CDR3 DNA is the only sequence kept; it has 42 bases, read in frame from the first base. A distance of 15 bases separates the germline ends of V and J, which lose 5 bases and 8 bases respectively. Sequences SGHTA (CDR1) and FQGNSA (CDR2) are obtained from the germline V gene. As regards this clonotype: The antigen it recognizes is unknown. No much larger clonotype is one base removed from it; base qualities were not supplied.

Donors were 40 or so systemically healthy Caucasian individuals from Russia aged roughly 6 to 90 years. Each donor gave ten milliliters of peripheral blood, drawn into EDTA-treated Vacutainer tubes. Ficoll-Paque density-gradient centrifugation was used to isolate PBMCs, with at least 6.5 million per sample. Total RNA, at least 6 micrograms per sample, was extracted from PBMCs with Trizol reagent. The percentages of naive CD45RAhigh/CD27high T cells were determined by flow cytometry on a PBMC aliquot from every donor. The chain couples TRBV7-2 to TRBJ2-2; tentative D gene TRBD1, with 6 bases matching. Sequenced material: blood. This receptor was obtained from a middle-aged man in good health. The DNA sequence follows: TGTGCCAGCAGCCCGCAAGGACAGATGGGGGAGCTGTTTTTT. It specifies CASSPQGQMGELFF.